The 30 T cell receptor beta chains listed next were all sequenced from one sample in a study of blood T cell repertoires in COVID-19. Sequencing was performed with immunoSEQ multiplex PCR; in TCRdb, only in-frame clones are kept and a portion is missing. The repertoire has about 400,000 clones, approximately 90% of them found once; the top ten carry under 2.5%. The sample taken for sequencing was PBMCs or T cells enriched from blood (not recorded which). The receptor set was obtained from a woman between 18 and 29 years old with acute COVID-19.

The V gene is TRBV19, the J gene TRBJ1-5; TRBD1 is a possible D gene (5 bases). Germline-derived CDR1 and CDR2 are LNHDA and SQIVND (reference sequence). The CDR3 totals 15 residues. V was trimmed by 2 bases and J by 0 bases, leaving 8 bases between them. CDR3 DNA: TGTGCCAGTAGTATATCGGACATTAGCAATCAGCCCCAGCATTTT. Its protein product is CASSISDISNQPQHF.

The chain couples TRBV7-3 to TRBJ2-1; unclear D gene. The CDR3 sequence is 12 residues long. The V end was cut by 5 bases, the J end by 7 bases, with 9 bases between. Germline CDR1 SGHTA, CDR2 FQGTGA. The CDR3 DNA reads TGTGCCAGCAGCCCAACTGCAAATGAGCAGTTCTTC. Amino acids: CASSPTANEQFF.

The V call is TRBV6-5, the J call TRBJ2-1; 12 nucleotides agree with TRBD1. With V trimmed by 8 bases and J by 10 bases, 9 bases remained unmatched. In germline, CDR1 is MNHEY, CDR2 SVGAGI. The CDR3 sequence is 14 residues long. The CDR3 reads CASDPGQGAPEQFF. CDR3 DNA sequence: TGTGCCAGCGATCCGGGACAGGGGGCTCCCGAGCAGTTCTTC.

The gene calls are TRBV9 and TRBJ1-2; tentatively, D is TRBD1 (5 bases). This CDR3 comprises 17 residues. V lost 0 bases to trimming and J lost 3 bases, with 18 bases between them. Germline CDR1 is SGDLS and CDR2 is YYNGEE. The CDR3: CASSVDLWTPRDYGYTF. Here the CDR3 DNA reads TGTGCCAGCAGCGTAGATCTCTGGACACCCAGGGACTATGGCTACACCTTC.

This clone was picked up a small number of times. J is TRBJ1-1 and V is TRBV18, with D maybe TRBD1 (5 bases). CDR1 is KGHSH and CDR2 is LQKENI in the germline V gene. The CDR3 sequence is 14 residues long. The V and J ends lost 2 bases and 0 bases respectively, with 7 bases between them. In nucleotides, the CDR3 is TGTGCCAGCTCACCAGACAGAATGAACACTGAAGCTTTCTTT. It is translated as CASSPDRMNTEAFF.

This chain connects TRBV5-8 to TRBJ1-5; no definite D call. This CDR3 has 15 residues. Germline CDR1 reads SGHTS; CDR2 reads YDEGEE. Trimming took off 2 bases at V and 0 bases at J, with 9 bases between the two ends. CDR3 loop: CASSFFGYSNQPQHF. The CDR3 DNA reads as TGTGCCAGCAGCTTTTTCGGGTATAGCAATCAGCCCCAGCATTTT.

Concerning this clone itself: Germline is not matched at one junction end, which may reflect a read error. This chain joins TRBV4-2 and TRBJ2-2; maybe TRBD1 (6 bases). CDR1 is LGHNA and CDR2 is YNFKEQ in the germline V gene. This CDR3 has 15 residues. DNA for the CDR3: TGTGCCAGCAGCCAAGATCGAACCGGAGCAGGGGTGCTGTTTTTT. Protein: CASSQDRTGAGVLFF.

The V and J genes are TRBV7-2 and TRBJ1-1; the D gene is possibly TRBD1 (5 bases). V was trimmed by 7 bases and J by 4 bases, leaving 10 bases between them. CDR1 is SGHTA, CDR2 FQGNSA, per germline. This CDR3 comprises 12 residues. The CDR3 nucleotides are TGTGCCAGCACCTACGGGGGCACTGAAGCTTTCTTT. Its protein product is CASTYGGTEAFF.

The chain carries TRBV5-1 and TRBJ2-5, with TRBD2 identical over 9 bases. The V and J ends lost 0 bases and 4 bases, in that order; junction bases with no gene match: 7. CDR3 length: 16 residues. Germline V gene lookup returns CDR1 SGHRS and CDR2 YFSETQ. DNA for the CDR3: TGCGCCAGCAGCTTGGGTGGCGGGGGGGCAGGAGAGACCCAGTACTTC. This sequence encodes CASSLGGGGAGETQYF.

This chain uses TRBV5-1 with TRBJ2-2, with D tentatively TRBD2 (6 bases). Per the germline V gene, CDR1 is SGHRS and CDR2 is YFSETQ. The CDR3 consists of 16 residues. Deletions cut 1 base from V and 1 base from J, with 11 bases between. The CDR3 bases are TGCGCCAGCAGCTTGTTATCGGGGGTGAACACCGGGGAGCTGTTTTTT. Protein product: CASSLLSGVNTGELFF. Combining the CDR3 with reference TRBV5-1 and TRBJ2-2 gives the whole variable domain KAGVTQTPRYLIKTRGQQVTLSCSPISGHRSVSWYQQTPGQGLQFLFEYFSETQRNKGNFPGRFSGRQFSNSRSEMNVSTLELGDSALYLCASSLLSGVNTGELFFGEGSRLTVL.

The gene calls are TRBV7-8 and TRBJ2-2, with D hard to call. Germline CDR1 reads SGHVS; CDR2 reads FQNEAQ. Trimming left V 1 base short and J 6 bases short, with 9 bases between. The CDR3 consists of 14 residues. The CDR3 here is CASSLGAGSGELFF. The CDR3 DNA sequence: TGTGCCAGCAGCTTAGGGGCCGGTTCCGGGGAGCTGTTTTTT.

This chain connects TRBV11-2 to TRBJ2-5; 7 positions agree with TRBD1. CDR3 length: 15 amino acids. V shed 4 bases and J 1 base; nucleotides not matched to a gene: 6. Germline V gene sequence: CDR1 SGHAT, CDR2 FQNNGV. The CDR3 loop reads CASSSPGQSQETQYF. The CDR3 DNA follows: TGTGCCAGCAGCTCCCCGGGACAGTCCCAAGAGACCCAGTACTTC.

V gene TRBV19 combines with J gene TRBJ2-1, with D perhaps matching TRBD2 (6 bases). Germline lookup yields CDR1 LNHDA and CDR2 SQIVND (reference sequence). Trimming shortened V by 3 bases and J by 6 bases, and 12 bases separated the two germline ends. This CDR3 contains 14 residues. Here the CDR3 DNA reads TGTGCCAGTAGTATTCCGGGACTCTTCAATGAGCAGTTCTTC. Translating gives CASSIPGLFNEQFF.

In nucleotides, the CDR3 is TGTGCCAGCAGCTTTAGACTAGCGGGAGGGCTGGATGAGCAGTTCTTC. Encoded protein: CASSFRLAGGLDEQFF. This sequence joins TRBV7-7 and TRBJ2-1, with 14 nucleotides matching TRBD2. CDR3 size: 16 residues. Per germline, CDR1 SSHAT and CDR2 FNYEAQ (reference sequence). The V gene end was trimmed by 3 bases and the J gene end by 8 bases; junction bases not matched to a gene: 6.

This chain links TRBV18 with TRBJ1-1, with TRBD1 matching 7 bases. Germline-derived CDR1 and CDR2 are KGHSH and LQKENI. The length of the CDR3 is 15 residues. With 2 bases clipped from V and 1 base from J, the junction kept 4 bases outside the gene matches. The CDR3 DNA reads as TGTGCCAGCTCACCAACCGGGACAGAGAACACTGAAGCTTTCTTT. It encodes CASSPTGTENTEAFF.

This clone appeared a few times. A much larger clonotype is one base distant, so this may be a read error. The V call is TRBV7-6, the J call TRBJ2-3; D perhaps matches TRBD1 (6 bases). Germline V gene data show CDR1 as SGHVS and CDR2 as FNYEAQ. This CDR3 contains 14 residues. The V gene lost 3 bases and the J gene lost 2 bases, with 9 bases spanning the gap. The CDR3 spells CASSFEGHTDTQYF. The CDR3, as DNA: TGTGCCAGCAGCTTTGAGGGACACACAGATACGCAGTATTTT.

The V gene is TRBV7-8, the J gene TRBJ1-2; weak D call: TRBD1 (6 bases). The CDR3 runs 15 residues. Per the germline V gene, CDR1 is SGHVS and CDR2 is FQNEAQ. With 2 bases removed from V and 2 bases from J, the gap between germline ends came to 12 bases. The CDR3 is CASSLQGQLNYGYTF. The DNA of the CDR3 is TGTGCCAGCAGCTTACAGGGACAATTGAACTATGGCTACACCTTC.

This chain links TRBV18 with TRBJ1-3; D gene ambiguous. Trimming left V 3 bases short and J 4 bases short, with 16 bases between. The CDR3 sequence is 16 residues long. Germline V gene lookup returns CDR1 KGHSH and CDR2 LQKENI. The CDR3 sequence is CASSPTQNVAGNTIYF. For the CDR3, the DNA is TGTGCCAGCTCACCGACACAAAATGTAGCGGGAAACACCATATATTTT.

Written as DNA, the CDR3 is TGTGCCAGCAGTTCACGGGTCCTTTCTGGAAACACCATATATTTT. The encoded protein is CASSSRVLSGNTIYF. V and J are TRBV6-5 and TRBJ1-3; D is unresolved. The germline gives CDR1 MNHEY, CDR2 SVGAGI. Trimming shortened V by 4 bases and J by 1 base, and 11 bases separated the two germline ends. This CDR3 is built from 15 residues.

The genes are TRBV12-3 or TRBV12-4 and TRBJ2-1; weak D call: TRBD2 (5 bases). Trimming took 2 bases from V and 7 from J, leaving 9 bases between them. This CDR3 contains 13 residues. Here the CDR3 reads CASSLNPGNEQFF. The CDR3 coding sequence is TGTGCCAGCAGTTTAAATCCGGGGAATGAGCAGTTCTTC.

The chain joins TRBV5-4 to TRBJ2-5, with 10 positions matching TRBD2. Germline CDR1 SGHNT, CDR2 YYREEE (reference sequence). CDR3 length: 17 residues. The ends lost 3 bases at V and 2 bases at J; junction bases unmatched: 10. The CDR3 DNA follows: TGTGCCAGCAGCTCGCGAAGGGCTAGCGGGGGACAAGAGACCCAGTACTTC. This gives the protein CASSSRRASGGQETQYF.

The rearrangement uses TRBV5-4 and TRBJ2-2; 10 bases fit TRBD1. The CDR3 runs 14 residues. Germline V gene sequence: CDR1 SGHNT, CDR2 YYREEE (reference sequence). Unmatched junction bases numbered 3, after V lost 3 bases and J lost 7 bases. The CDR3 loop reads CASSWTGGGGELFF. CDR3 in DNA: TGTGCCAGCAGCTGGACAGGGGGAGGCGGGGAGCTGTTTTTT.

This clone was seen more than once but under ten times. This chain joins TRBV2 and TRBJ1-5, with a possible D match to TRBD1 (5 bases). Germline assignment: CDR1 SNHLY and CDR2 FYNNEI. The CDR3 has 14 residues. The V and J ends lost 1 base and 10 bases respectively, with 14 bases between them. As DNA, the CDR3 is TGTGCCAGCAGTGAAGTGGGGCCCTTCCGCCCCCAGCATTTT. Translating it yields CASSEVGPFRPQHF.

V usage is TRBV9 and J usage is TRBJ2-1; 11 bases match TRBD2. Per the germline V gene, CDR1 is SGDLS and CDR2 is YYNGEE. With 3 bases clipped from V and 3 bases from J, the junction kept 8 bases outside the gene matches. The CDR3 has 17 amino acids. CDR3 sequence (DNA): TGTGCCAGCAGCGAGGATAGCGGGGGGGCCCACTACAATGAGCAGTTCTTC. It encodes CASSEDSGGAHYNEQFF.

The chain recombines TRBV7-9 with TRBJ2-5; tentative D call: TRBD2 (6 bases). The CDR3 contains 15 residues. Germline V gives CDR1 SEHNR, CDR2 FQNEAQ (reference sequence). The V end lost 3 bases, the J end lost 2 bases, and 13 bases lay between the germline ends. CDR3 protein: CASSFKIRGQETQYF. CDR3 coding DNA: TGTGCCAGCAGCTTTAAAATCCGGGGGCAAGAGACCCAGTACTTC.

The chain has TRBV2 and TRBJ2-7, with D maybe TRBD1 (6 bases). V lost 2 bases and J lost 0, with 11 bases in between. Germline assignment: CDR1 SNHLY and CDR2 FYNNEI. CDR3 length equals 15 residues. The CDR3 loop is CASSETGLSSYEQYF. The CDR3 bases are TGTGCCAGCAGTGAAACAGGGCTTAGCTCCTACGAGCAGTACTTC. Full variable domain (missing parts from reference TRBV2 and TRBJ2-7): EPEVTQTPSHQVTQMGQEVILRCVPISNHLYFYWYRQILGQKVEFLVSFYNNEISEKSEIFDDQFSVERPDGSNFTLKIRSTKLEDSAMYFCASSETGLSSYEQYFGPGTRLTVT.

J is TRBJ2-2 and V is TRBV7-2; 11 positions match TRBD2. The ends lost 5 bases at V and 1 base at J; junction bases unmatched: 6. Per germline, CDR1 SGHTA and CDR2 FQGNSA. The CDR3 runs 17 residues. The CDR3 nucleotides are TGTGCCAGCAGCCTAACTAGCGGGAGTCAGAACACCGGGGAGCTGTTTTTT. Protein product: CASSLTSGSQNTGELFF.

The rearrangement joins TRBV7-9 to TRBJ2-1; TRBD2 matches 13 bases. Germline lookup yields CDR1 SEHNR and CDR2 FQNEAQ (reference sequence). This CDR3 is 18 amino acids long. Trimming removed 0 bases from V and 8 bases from J; junction bases left unmatched: 10. CDR3 DNA sequence: TGTGCCAGCAGCTTAGCGCAAAGACTAGCGGGGGGTGTAGATGAGCAGTTCTTC. Protein product: CASSLAQRLAGGVDEQFF. Together with reference TRBV7-9 and TRBJ2-1, the CDR3 gives the full variable domain: DTGVSQNPRHKITKRGQNVTFRCDPISEHNRLYWYRQTLGQGPEFLTYFQNEAQLEKSRLLSDRFSAERPKGSFSTLEIQRTEQGDSAMYLCASSLAQRLAGGVDEQFFGPGTRLTVL.

The gene calls are TRBV5-4 and TRBJ2-3, with TRBD2 matching 16 bases. CDR1 is SGHNT and CDR2 is YYREEE in the germline V gene (reference sequence). The CDR3 loop spans 20 amino acids. J was trimmed by 0 bases and V by 4 bases; bases with no gene match: 11. The CDR3, as DNA: TGTGCCAGCAGCAAGGGACTAGCGGGGGGGGTGACTTTAAGCACAGATACGCAGTATTTT. Its protein is CASSKGLAGGVTLSTDTQYF.

The V call is TRBV11-3, the J call TRBJ1-1; D may be TRBD1 (5 bases). The CDR3 sequence is 16 residues long. Trimming stripped 1 base from V and 3 bases from J, with 15 bases between. Germline-derived CDR1 and CDR2 are SGHNT and YENEEA. CDR3 loop: CASSLGGKPMDTEAFF. The CDR3, as DNA: TGTGCCAGCAGCTTAGGGGGCAAACCAATGGACACTGAAGCTTTCTTT.